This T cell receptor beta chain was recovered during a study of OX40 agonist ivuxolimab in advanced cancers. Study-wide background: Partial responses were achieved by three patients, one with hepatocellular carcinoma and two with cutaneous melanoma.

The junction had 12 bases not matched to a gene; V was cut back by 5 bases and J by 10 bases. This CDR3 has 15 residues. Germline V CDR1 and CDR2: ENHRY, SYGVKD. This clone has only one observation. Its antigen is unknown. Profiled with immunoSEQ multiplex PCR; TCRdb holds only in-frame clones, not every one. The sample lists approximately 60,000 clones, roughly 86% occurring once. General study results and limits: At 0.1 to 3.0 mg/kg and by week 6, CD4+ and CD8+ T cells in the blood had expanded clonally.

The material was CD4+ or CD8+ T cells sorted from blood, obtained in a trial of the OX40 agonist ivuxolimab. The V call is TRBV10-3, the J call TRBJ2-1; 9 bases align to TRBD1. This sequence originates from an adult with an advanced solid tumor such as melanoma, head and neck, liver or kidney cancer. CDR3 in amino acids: CAISRRGDRGKEQFF. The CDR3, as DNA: TGTGCCATCAGTCGTAGAGGAGACAGGGGGAAGGAGCAGTTCTTC.